This note documents a single T cell receptor (beta chain) sequence. Its target is not known. This sample was taken from a study of shared clonotypes between healthy human individuals. Study-level background: Donors had three CD4 naive, three CD4 memory, two CD8 naive and one CD8 memory plate apiece.

The V gene's germline CDR1 is SEHNR and CDR2 FQNEAQ (reference sequence). The ends lost 4 bases at V and 7 bases at J; junction bases unmatched: 8. The CDR3 runs 15 residues. The table came from immunoSEQ multiplex PCR; TCRdb's copy has only in-frame clones and leaves some out. This repertoire shows under 2.5 million clones, roughly 90% found once; its top ten account for more than 0.35%. Study-wide results and limits: Researchers found naive subsets generally carried larger estimated richness than memory subsets. Non-shared clonotypes were found to have lower generation probabilities than the clonotypes that were shared by all four of the sorted-subset donors.

This TCR derives from a man between 18 and 29 years old in good health. Some clones in this sample may be carry-over from other donors' samples. The sample was naive CD4+ T cells from PBMCs. Subset of the sample: CD45RA+ positively selected. V usage is TRBV7-9 and J usage is TRBJ1-4, with 8 bases identical to TRBD1. CDR3 region: CASSYKDRAGEKLFF. The CDR3 nucleotides are TGTGCCAGCAGCTATAAGGACAGGGCAGGTGAAAAACTGTTTTTT.